The T cell receptor (beta chain) under discussion was sequenced for a study of blood T cell repertoires in COVID-19. The table came from immunoSEQ multiplex PCR; TCRdb's copy has only in-frame clones and leaves some out. The sample shows fewer than 70,000 clones, over 70% of them seen only once. The germline V gene has CDR1 MGHRA and CDR2 YSYEKL. The CDR3 consists of 14 residues. V lost 4 bases to trimming and J lost 4 bases; unmatched junction nucleotides: 6. This clone is a singleton in its sample. This receptor was identified in a human donor in a cohort sampled during active COVID-19. The V call is TRBV4-1, the J call TRBJ1-2; 7 nucleotides match TRBD1. Sequenced material: peripheral blood. This chain's CDR3 is CASSRPGQSYGYTF. CDR3 DNA: TGCGCCAGCAGCCGCCCGGGACAGAGCTATGGCTACACCTTC.